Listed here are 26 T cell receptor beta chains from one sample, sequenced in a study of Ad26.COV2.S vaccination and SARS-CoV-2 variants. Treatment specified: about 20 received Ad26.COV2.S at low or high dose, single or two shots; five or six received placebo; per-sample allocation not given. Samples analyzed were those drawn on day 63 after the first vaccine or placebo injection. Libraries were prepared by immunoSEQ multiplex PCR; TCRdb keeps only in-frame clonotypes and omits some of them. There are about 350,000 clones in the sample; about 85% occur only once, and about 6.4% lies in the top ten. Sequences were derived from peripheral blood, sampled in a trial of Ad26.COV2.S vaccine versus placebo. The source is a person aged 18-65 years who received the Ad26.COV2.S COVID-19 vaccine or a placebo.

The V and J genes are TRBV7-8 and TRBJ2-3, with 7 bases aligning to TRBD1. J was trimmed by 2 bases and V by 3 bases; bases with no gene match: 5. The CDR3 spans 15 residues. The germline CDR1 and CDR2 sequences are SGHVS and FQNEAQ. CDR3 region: CASSFGQVFTDTQYF. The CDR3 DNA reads TGTGCCAGCAGCTTTGGACAGGTCTTCACAGATACGCAGTATTTT.

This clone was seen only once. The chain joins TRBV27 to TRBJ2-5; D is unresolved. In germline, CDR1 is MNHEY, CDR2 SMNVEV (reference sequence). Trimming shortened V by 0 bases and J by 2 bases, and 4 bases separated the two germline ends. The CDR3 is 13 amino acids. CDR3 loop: CASSLSVQETQYF. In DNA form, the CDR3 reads TGTGCCAGCAGTTTATCAGTGCAAGAGACCCAGTACTTC.

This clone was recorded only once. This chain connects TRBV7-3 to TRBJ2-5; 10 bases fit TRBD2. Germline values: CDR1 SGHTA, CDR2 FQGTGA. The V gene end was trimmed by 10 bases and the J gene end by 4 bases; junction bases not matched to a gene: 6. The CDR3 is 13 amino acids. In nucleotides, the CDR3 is TGTGCCACCAACCGACTAGCGGGAGAGACCCAGTACTTC. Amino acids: CATNRLAGETQYF. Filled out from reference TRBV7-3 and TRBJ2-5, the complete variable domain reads GAGVSQTPSNKVTEKGKYVELRCDPISGHTALYWYRQSLGQGPEFLIYFQGTGAADDSGLPNDRFFAVRPEGSVSTLKIQRTERGDSAVYLCATNRLAGETQYFGPGTRLLVL.

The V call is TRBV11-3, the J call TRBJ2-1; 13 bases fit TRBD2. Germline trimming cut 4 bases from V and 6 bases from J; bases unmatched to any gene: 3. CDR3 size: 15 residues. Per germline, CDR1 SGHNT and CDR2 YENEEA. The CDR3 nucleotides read TGTGCCAGCAGCTCAGGACTAGCGGGAGTCAATGAGCAGTTCTTC. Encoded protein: CASSSGLAGVNEQFF. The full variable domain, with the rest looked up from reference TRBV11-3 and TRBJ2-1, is EAGVVQSPRYKIIEKKQPVAFWCNPISGHNTLYWYLQNLGQGPELLIRYENEEAVDDSQLPKDRFSAERLKGVDSTLKIQPAELGDSAVYLCASSSGLAGVNEQFFGPGTRLTVL.

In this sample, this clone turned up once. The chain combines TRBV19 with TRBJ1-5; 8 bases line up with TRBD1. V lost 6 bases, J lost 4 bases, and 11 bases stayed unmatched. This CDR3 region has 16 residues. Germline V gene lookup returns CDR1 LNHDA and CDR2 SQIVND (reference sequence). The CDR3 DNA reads TGTGCCAGTAGCCTCCTCGGACAGGGAATAAATCAGCCCCAGCATTTT. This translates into CASSLLGQGINQPQHF.

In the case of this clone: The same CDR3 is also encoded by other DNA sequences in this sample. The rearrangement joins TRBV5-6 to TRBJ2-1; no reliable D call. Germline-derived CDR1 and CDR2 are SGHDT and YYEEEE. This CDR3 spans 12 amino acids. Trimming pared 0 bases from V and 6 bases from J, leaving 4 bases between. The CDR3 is CASSLVANEQFF. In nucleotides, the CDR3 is TGTGCCAGCAGCTTGGTCGCCAATGAGCAGTTCTTC.

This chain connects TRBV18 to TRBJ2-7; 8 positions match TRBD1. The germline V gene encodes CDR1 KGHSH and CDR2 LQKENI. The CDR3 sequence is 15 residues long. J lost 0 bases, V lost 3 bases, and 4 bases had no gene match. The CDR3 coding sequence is TGTGCCAGCTCACCGCCGGGACAGGTCTCCTACGAGCAGTACTTC. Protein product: CASSPPGQVSYEQYF.

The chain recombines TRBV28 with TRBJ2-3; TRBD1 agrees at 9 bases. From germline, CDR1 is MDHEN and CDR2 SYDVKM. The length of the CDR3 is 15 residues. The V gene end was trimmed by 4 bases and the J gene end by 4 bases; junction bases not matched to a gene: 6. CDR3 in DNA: TGTGCCAGCAGTTCCCCGGGACAGGGAGCAGATACGCAGTATTTT. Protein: CASSSPGQGADTQYF.

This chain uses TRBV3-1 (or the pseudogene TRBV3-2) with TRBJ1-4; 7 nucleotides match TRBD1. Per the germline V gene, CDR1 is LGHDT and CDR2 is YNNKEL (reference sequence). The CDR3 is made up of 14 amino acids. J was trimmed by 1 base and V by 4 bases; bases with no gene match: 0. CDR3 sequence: CASSRQGTNEKLFF. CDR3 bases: TGTGCCAGCAGCCGACAGGGAACTAATGAAAAACTGTTTTTT.

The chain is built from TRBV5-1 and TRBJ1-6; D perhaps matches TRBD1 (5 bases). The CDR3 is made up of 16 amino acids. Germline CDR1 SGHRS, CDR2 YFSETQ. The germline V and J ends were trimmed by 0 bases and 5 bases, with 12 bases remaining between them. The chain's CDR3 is CASSLVGGSNNSPLHF. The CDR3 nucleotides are TGCGCCAGCAGCTTGGTTGGGGGGTCGAATAATTCACCCCTCCACTTT.

The CDR3: CASSPGKEGGYTF. In nucleotides, the CDR3 is TGTGCCAGCAGTCCGGGGAAGGAGGGTGGCTACACCTTC. This chain joins TRBV6-5 and TRBJ1-2; no clear D gene. Germline values: CDR1 MNHEY, CDR2 SVGAGI. The length of the CDR3 is 13 residues. V shed 5 bases and J shed 7 bases, with 14 bases lying between them.

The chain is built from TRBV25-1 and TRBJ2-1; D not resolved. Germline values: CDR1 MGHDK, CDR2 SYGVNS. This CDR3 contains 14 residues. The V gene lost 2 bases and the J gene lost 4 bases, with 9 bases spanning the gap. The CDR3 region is CASSEITSYNEQFF. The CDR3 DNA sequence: TGTGCCAGCAGTGAAATTACCAGTTACAATGAGCAGTTCTTC.

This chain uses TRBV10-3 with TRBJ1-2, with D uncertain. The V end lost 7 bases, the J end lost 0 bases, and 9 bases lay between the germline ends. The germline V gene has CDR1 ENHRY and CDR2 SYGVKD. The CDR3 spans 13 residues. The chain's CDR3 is CAITELTNYGYTF. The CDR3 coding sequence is TGTGCCATCACAGAGTTAACTAACTATGGCTACACCTTC.

The CDR3 DNA reads TGTGCCAGTCTCCCGACAGGGTTGTTTGTTGGGTTGGGCCTTGAAGCTTTCTTT. Its translation is CASLPTGLFVGLGLEAFF. V gene TRBV19 combines with J gene TRBJ1-1; 7 nucleotides align to TRBD1. CDR1 is LNHDA, CDR2 SQIVND, per germline (reference sequence). The CDR3 has 18 amino acids. The V segment lost 8 bases and the J segment 7 bases; nucleotides outside the gene matches: 25.

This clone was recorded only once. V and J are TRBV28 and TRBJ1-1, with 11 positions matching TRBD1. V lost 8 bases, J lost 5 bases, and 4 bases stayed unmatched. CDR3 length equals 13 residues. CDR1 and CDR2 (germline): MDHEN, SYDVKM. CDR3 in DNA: TGTGCCAGCGAGGGACAGGGGGGAACTGAAGCTTTCTTT. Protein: CASEGQGGTEAFF.

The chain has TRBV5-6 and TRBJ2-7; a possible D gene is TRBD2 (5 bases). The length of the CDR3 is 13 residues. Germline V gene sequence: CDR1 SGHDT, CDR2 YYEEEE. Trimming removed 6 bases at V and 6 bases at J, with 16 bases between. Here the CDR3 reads CASTPPSAGEQYF. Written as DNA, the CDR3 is TGTGCCAGCACCCCCCCCTCGGCGGGCGAGCAGTACTTC.

The CDR3 nucleotides are TGTGCCTGGAGTGAGACAGGGGGAATAGTTTCACCCCTCCACTTT. As protein: CAWSETGGIVSPLHF. V usage is TRBV30 and J usage is TRBJ1-6; 9 positions match TRBD1. The junction had 7 bases not matched to a gene; V was cut back by 1 base and J by 9 bases. CDR1 GTSNPN and CDR2 SVGIG come from the germline V gene (reference sequence). The CDR3 loop spans 15 amino acids.

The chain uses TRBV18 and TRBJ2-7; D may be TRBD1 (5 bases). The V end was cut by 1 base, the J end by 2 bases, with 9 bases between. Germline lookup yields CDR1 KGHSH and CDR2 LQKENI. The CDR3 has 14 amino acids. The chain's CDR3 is CASSPRGHTYEQYF. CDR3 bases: TGTGCCAGCTCACCACGGGGCCACACCTACGAGCAGTACTTC.

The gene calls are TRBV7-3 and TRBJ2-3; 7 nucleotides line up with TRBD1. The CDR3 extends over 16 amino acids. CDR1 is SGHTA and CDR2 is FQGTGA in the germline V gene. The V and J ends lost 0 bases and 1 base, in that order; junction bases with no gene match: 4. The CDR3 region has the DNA TGTGCCAGCAGCTTAACGTTCGGACAGGGCACAGATACGCAGTATTTT. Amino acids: CASSLTFGQGTDTQYF.

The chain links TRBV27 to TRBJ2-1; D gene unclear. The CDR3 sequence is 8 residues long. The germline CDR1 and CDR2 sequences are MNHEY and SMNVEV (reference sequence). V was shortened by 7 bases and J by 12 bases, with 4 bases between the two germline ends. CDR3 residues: CASTRQFF. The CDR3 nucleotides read TGTGCCAGCACTCGGCAGTTCTTC.

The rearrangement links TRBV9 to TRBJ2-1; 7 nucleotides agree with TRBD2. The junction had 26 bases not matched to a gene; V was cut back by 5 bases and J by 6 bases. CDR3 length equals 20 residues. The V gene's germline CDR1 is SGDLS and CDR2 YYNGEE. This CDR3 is CASSNLGGVSSGGIGNEQFF. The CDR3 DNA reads TGTGCCAGCAGTAACCTAGGAGGAGTCTCGTCGGGGGGAATCGGCAATGAGCAGTTCTTC.

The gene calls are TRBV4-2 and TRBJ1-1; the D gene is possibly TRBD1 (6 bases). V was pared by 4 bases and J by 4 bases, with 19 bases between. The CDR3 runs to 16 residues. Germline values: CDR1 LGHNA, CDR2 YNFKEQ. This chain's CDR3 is CASSLFGGSLGTEAFF. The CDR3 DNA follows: TGTGCCAGCAGCCTATTCGGGGGCAGCCTGGGCACTGAAGCTTTCTTT.

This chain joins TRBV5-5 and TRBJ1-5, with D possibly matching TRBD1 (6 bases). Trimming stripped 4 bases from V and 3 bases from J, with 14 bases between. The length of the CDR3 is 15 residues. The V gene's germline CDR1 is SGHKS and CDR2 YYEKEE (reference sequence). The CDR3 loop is CASSTQTGSNQPQHF. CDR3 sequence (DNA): TGTGCCAGCAGCACACAGACAGGATCCAATCAGCCCCAGCATTTT.

As DNA, the CDR3 is TGCGCCAGCAGCCAAGAGACTAGCGGGGGAGTATTTACGCAGTATTTT. Encoded protein: CASSQETSGGVFTQYF. The chain is built from TRBV4-3 and TRBJ2-3; 12 bases fit TRBD2. The CDR3 totals 16 residues. The ends lost 0 bases at V and 8 bases at J; junction bases unmatched: 6. Per the germline V gene, CDR1 is LGHNA and CDR2 is YSLEER.

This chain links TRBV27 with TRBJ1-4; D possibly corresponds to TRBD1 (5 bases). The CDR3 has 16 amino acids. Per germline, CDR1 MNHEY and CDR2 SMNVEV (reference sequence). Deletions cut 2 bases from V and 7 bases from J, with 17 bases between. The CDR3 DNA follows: TGTGCCAGCAGTTTACGGGCAGGGATATCGGGTGAAAAACTGTTTTTT. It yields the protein CASSLRAGISGEKLFF.

CDR3 sequence reads: CASSLEPRYNEQFF. DNA of the CDR3: TGTGCCAGCAGTTTAGAACCACGATACAATGAGCAGTTCTTC. This rearrangement joins TRBV28 to TRBJ2-1; no reliable D call. The CDR3 is 14 amino acids. CDR1 is MDHEN, CDR2 SYDVKM, per germline. V was cut by 2 bases and J by 4 bases, with 9 bases left in between.